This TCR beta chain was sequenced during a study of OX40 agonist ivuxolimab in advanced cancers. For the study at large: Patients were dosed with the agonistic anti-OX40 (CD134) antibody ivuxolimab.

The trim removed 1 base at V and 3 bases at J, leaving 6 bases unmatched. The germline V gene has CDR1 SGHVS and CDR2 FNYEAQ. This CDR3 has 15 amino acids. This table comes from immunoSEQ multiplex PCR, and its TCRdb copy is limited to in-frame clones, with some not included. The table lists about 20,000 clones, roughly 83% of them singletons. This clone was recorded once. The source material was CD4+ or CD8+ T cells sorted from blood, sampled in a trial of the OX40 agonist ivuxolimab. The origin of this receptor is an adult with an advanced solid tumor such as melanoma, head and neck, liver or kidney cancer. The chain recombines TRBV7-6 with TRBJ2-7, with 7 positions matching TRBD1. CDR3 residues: CASSLGGGGYYEQYF. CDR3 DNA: TGTGCCAGCAGCTTAGGAGGGGGCGGTTACTACGAGCAGTACTTC.